These 21 T cell receptor beta chains were all obtained from the same sample, sequenced in a study of blood T cell repertoires in COVID-19. Only in-frame clones appear in the TCRdb table, and some are missing; sequencing was by immunoSEQ multiplex PCR. The sample records a few hundred thousand clones, roughly 86% being singletons. Sequences were obtained from peripheral blood. The receptors come from a human donor in a cohort sampled during active COVID-19.

The chain joins TRBV3-1 (or the pseudogene TRBV3-2) to TRBJ2-3; perhaps TRBD2 as D (6 bases). Deletions cut 5 bases from V and 0 bases from J, with 15 bases between. The germline CDR1 and CDR2 sequences are LGHDT and YNNKEL (reference sequence). CDR3 size: 16 residues. Here the CDR3 reads CASSTTGTRSTDTQYF. In DNA, the CDR3 is TGTGCCAGCAGCACTACCGGGACTCGGAGCACAGATACGCAGTATTTT.

The chain links TRBV5-1 to TRBJ1-1; possible D gene TRBD1, 6 bases. The CDR3 contains 15 residues. CDR1 is SGHRS, CDR2 YFSETQ, per germline. Trimming removed 4 bases from V and 0 bases from J, with 13 bases in between. The CDR3 DNA sequence: TGCGCCAGCAGCCATTCCACAGGGATGAACACTGAAGCTTTCTTT. Protein sequence: CASSHSTGMNTEAFF.

The CDR3 sequence is CASSLALAGTDTQYF. Written as DNA, the CDR3 is TGCGCCAGCAGCTTGGCACTAGCGGGCACAGATACGCAGTATTTT. The chain employs TRBV5-1 and TRBJ2-3; 8 positions match TRBD2. The CDR3 length is 15 residues. J lost 1 base, V lost 0 bases, and 1 base had no gene match. CDR1 is SGHRS and CDR2 is YFSETQ in the germline V gene.

The chain combines TRBV5-1 with TRBJ2-2, with a tentative D call TRBD1 (5 bases). CDR3 length: 16 residues. V lost 3 bases, J lost 3 bases, and 15 bases lay in between. Germline CDR1 is SGHRS and CDR2 is YFSETQ. The CDR3 is CASSSTPDSYTGELFF. The DNA of the CDR3 is TGCGCCAGCAGCTCCACCCCTGACAGCTACACCGGGGAGCTGTTTTTT.

The rearrangement joins TRBV3-1 (or the pseudogene TRBV3-2) to TRBJ2-7; 7 bases are shared with TRBD1. The CDR3 is 15 amino acids. Trimming took 0 bases from V and 3 from J; bases not matched to a gene: 5. CDR1 is LGHDT and CDR2 is YNNKEL in the germline V gene (reference sequence). The CDR3 DNA reads as TGTGCCAGCAGCCAAGATCAACAGGGGCTCTACGAGCAGTACTTC. Its translation is CASSQDQQGLYEQYF.

The V gene is TRBV19, the J gene TRBJ2-2, with D hard to call. The CDR3 length is 13 residues. V was trimmed by 1 base and J by 4 bases, leaving 4 bases between them. The germline V gene has CDR1 LNHDA and CDR2 SQIVND (reference sequence). The CDR3 protein is CASSIVATGELFF. CDR3 coding DNA: TGTGCCAGTAGTATAGTGGCCACCGGGGAGCTGTTTTTT.

The V gene is TRBV6-6, the J gene TRBJ1-4; 7 bases are shared with TRBD1. The CDR3 length is 14 residues. After removal of 6 bases from V and 4 bases from J, the junction contained 5 bases not matched to a gene. Germline values: CDR1 MNHNY, CDR2 SVGAGI (reference sequence). In nucleotides, the CDR3 is TGTGCCAGCAGGGACAGGAAAAGTAATGAAAAACTGTTTTTT. As protein: CASRDRKSNEKLFF.

The chain has TRBV2 and TRBJ2-5; 12 nucleotides match TRBD1. CDR3 length equals 16 residues. From germline, CDR1 is SNHLY and CDR2 FYNNEI. With V trimmed by 5 bases and J by 5 bases, 9 bases remained unmatched. The chain's CDR3 is CASSNPGTGGAETQYF. CDR3 in DNA: TGTGCCAGCAGTAACCCCGGGACAGGGGGCGCGGAGACCCAGTACTTC.

The chain carries TRBV4-1 and TRBJ2-5; unclear D gene. V dropped 2 bases and J dropped 1 base, with 8 bases sitting between them. The germline V gene encodes CDR1 MGHRA and CDR2 YSYEKL. This CDR3 spans 14 amino acids. This CDR3 is CASSQPWAQETQYF. CDR3 nucleotides: TGCGCCAGCAGCCAACCTTGGGCCCAAGAGACCCAGTACTTC.

The V and J genes are TRBV4-1 and TRBJ1-4; the D is unclear. Germline V gene lookup returns CDR1 MGHRA and CDR2 YSYEKL. V was cut by 4 bases and J by 7 bases, with 16 bases left in between. The CDR3 covers 15 residues. In nucleotides, the CDR3 is TGCGCCAGCAGCCTGCAGCCCGGCGGAGGTGAAAAACTGTTTTTT. Translating gives CASSLQPGGGEKLFF.

This clone has a handful of counts. The chain recombines TRBV5-1 with TRBJ2-2, with D possibly matching TRBD2 (6 bases). The V and J ends lost 5 bases and 2 bases respectively, with 10 bases between them. Germline lookup yields CDR1 SGHRS and CDR2 YFSETQ. This CDR3 has 14 residues. This chain's CDR3 is CASSLAENTGELFF. Here the CDR3 DNA reads TGCGCCAGCAGTTTAGCGGAAAACACCGGGGAGCTGTTTTTT.

J is TRBJ2-3 and V is TRBV5-1; 11 bases are a match to TRBD2. The germline V gene has CDR1 SGHRS and CDR2 YFSETQ. J was trimmed by 5 bases and V by 4 bases; bases with no gene match: 6. The CDR3 spans 15 residues. CDR3 amino acids: CASSKTSGVEDTQYF. CDR3 coding DNA: TGCGCCAGCAGCAAGACTAGCGGGGTTGAAGATACGCAGTATTTT.

This clone was counted once. The chain joins TRBV7-9 to TRBJ1-3, with 12 bases lining up with TRBD1. The V gene end was trimmed by 2 bases and the J gene end by 3 bases; junction bases not matched to a gene: 8. The CDR3 covers 18 residues. CDR1 SEHNR and CDR2 FQNEAQ come from the germline V gene (reference sequence). The CDR3 bases are TGTGCCAGCAGCTTAAGGCGGGGACAGGGGGCCGGTGGAAACACCATATATTTT. It is translated as CASSLRRGQGAGGNTIYF.

The chain combines TRBV4-1 with TRBJ1-1; 9 nucleotides agree with TRBD1. The germline gives CDR1 MGHRA, CDR2 YSYEKL. The CDR3 has 13 amino acids. V lost 8 bases, J lost 5 bases, and 6 bases stayed unmatched. CDR3 amino acids: CASCGQGWTEAFF. The CDR3, as DNA: TGCGCCAGCTGCGGACAGGGGTGGACTGAAGCTTTCTTT.

This clone was seen a few times. The chain couples TRBV30 to TRBJ1-3; D possibly corresponds to TRBD1 (5 bases). The CDR3 runs 12 residues. The germline gives CDR1 GTSNPN, CDR2 SVGIG (reference sequence). The V end was cut by 4 bases, the J end by 8 bases, with 12 bases between. The CDR3: CAWTPGLDTIYF. For the CDR3, the DNA is TGTGCCTGGACCCCAGGGCTTGACACCATATATTTT.

This sequence joins TRBV24-1 and TRBJ2-5, with a weak D call TRBD1 (5 bases). Germline loops: CDR1 KGHDR, CDR2 SFDVKD. V lost 1 base, J lost 5 bases, and 16 bases lay in between. The CDR3 is 16 amino acids. CDR3 amino acids: CATSDFNKGMEETQYF. The CDR3 region has the DNA TGTGCCACCAGTGATTTTAATAAGGGGATGGAGGAGACCCAGTACTTC.

DNA of the CDR3: TGTGCCATCAGTGAGGGCCCAGGGCAAACCTACGAGCAGTACTTC. This codes for CAISEGPGQTYEQYF. The chain has TRBV10-3 and TRBJ2-7, with TRBD1 as a possible D gene (5 bases). V was shortened by 2 bases and J by 2 bases, with 13 bases between the two germline ends. Germline CDR1 reads ENHRY; CDR2 reads SYGVKD. This CDR3 has 15 residues.

This sequence joins TRBV27 and TRBJ1-4; D ambiguous. The CDR3 runs to 12 residues. CDR1 MNHEY and CDR2 SMNVEV come from the germline V gene (reference sequence). Between the trimmed V and J ends, which lost 3 bases and 8 bases, there was a span of 7 bases. The CDR3 protein is CASSFGGEKLFF. The CDR3 bases are TGTGCCAGCAGTTTCGGAGGGGAAAAACTGTTTTTT.

This chain uses TRBV7-9 with TRBJ2-3; a possible D gene is TRBD2 (6 bases). The germline V gene has CDR1 SEHNR and CDR2 FQNEAQ (reference sequence). V lost 1 base, J lost 0 bases, and 17 bases lay in between. The CDR3 has 18 amino acids. The CDR3 region is CASSLDGRRESSTDTQYF. The CDR3 DNA reads as TGTGCCAGCAGCTTAGATGGTAGACGGGAGTCTAGCACAGATACGCAGTATTTT.

V is TRBV19 and J is TRBJ1-2; the D gene is possibly TRBD1 (6 bases). The CDR3 runs 15 residues. The germline V gene has CDR1 LNHDA and CDR2 SQIVND (reference sequence). V was cut by 7 bases and J by 5 bases, with 20 bases left in between. CDR3 region: CASTPGAGAGYGYTF. The CDR3 nucleotides read TGTGCCAGTACCCCCGGCGCGGGGGCGGGATATGGCTACACCTTC.

This clone is a singleton in its sample. The V gene is TRBV3-1 (or the pseudogene TRBV3-2), the J gene TRBJ2-2, with 9 bases lining up with TRBD1. The ends lost 5 bases at V and 5 bases at J; junction bases unmatched: 6. Per the germline V gene, CDR1 is LGHDT and CDR2 is YNNKEL (reference sequence). The CDR3 has 15 residues. The CDR3 sequence: CASSVGTGTTGELFF. The DNA of the CDR3 is TGTGCCAGCAGCGTAGGGACAGGGACTACCGGGGAGCTGTTTTTT.